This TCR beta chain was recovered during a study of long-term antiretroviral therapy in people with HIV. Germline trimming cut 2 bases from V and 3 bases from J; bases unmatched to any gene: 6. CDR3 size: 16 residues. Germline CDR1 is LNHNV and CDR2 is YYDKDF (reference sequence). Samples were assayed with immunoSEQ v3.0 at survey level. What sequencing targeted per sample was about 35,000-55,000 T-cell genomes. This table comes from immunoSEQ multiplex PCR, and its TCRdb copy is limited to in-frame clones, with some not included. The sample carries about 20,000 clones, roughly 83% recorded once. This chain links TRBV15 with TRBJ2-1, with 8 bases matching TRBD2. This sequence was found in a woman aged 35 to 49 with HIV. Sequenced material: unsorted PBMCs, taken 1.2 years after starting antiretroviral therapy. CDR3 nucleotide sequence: TGTGCCACCAGCAGACTCCGGGAGGGCCTCTACAATGAGCAGTTCTTC. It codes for CATSRLREGLYNEQFF.